This T cell receptor beta chain was identified in a study of beta chain features in type 1 diabetes. The CDR3 contains 12 residues. CDR1 and CDR2 from the germline V gene are ENHRY and SYGVKD. Unmatched junction bases numbered 5, after V lost 6 bases and J lost 7 bases. Notes on the study in general: Any role of HLA type in TCRB rearrangement remained unresolved here. Shorter TCRB CDR3s, moderately but significantly so, were found in Type 1 diabetes patients in all four CD4+ subsets.

In this sample, this clone turned up a few times. The antigen remains unidentified. cDNA synthesis used the whole RNA isolate, giving expressed TCRB sequences. Some clones are missing from TCRdb's copy, which holds only in-frame ones; the method was immunoSEQ multiplex PCR. This sample carries under 200,000 clones, around 8.4% of them seen once, and the ten largest clones take around 0.5%. The chain has TRBV10-3 and TRBJ2-7, with TRBD2 matching 8 bases. The sequence was obtained from a woman between 18 and 29 years old with type 1 diabetes. Source material: central memory CD4+ T cells from blood. The CDR3: CAISTPGGEQYF. The CDR3 nucleotides read TGTGCCATCAGCACCCCGGGAGGGGAGCAGTACTTC.